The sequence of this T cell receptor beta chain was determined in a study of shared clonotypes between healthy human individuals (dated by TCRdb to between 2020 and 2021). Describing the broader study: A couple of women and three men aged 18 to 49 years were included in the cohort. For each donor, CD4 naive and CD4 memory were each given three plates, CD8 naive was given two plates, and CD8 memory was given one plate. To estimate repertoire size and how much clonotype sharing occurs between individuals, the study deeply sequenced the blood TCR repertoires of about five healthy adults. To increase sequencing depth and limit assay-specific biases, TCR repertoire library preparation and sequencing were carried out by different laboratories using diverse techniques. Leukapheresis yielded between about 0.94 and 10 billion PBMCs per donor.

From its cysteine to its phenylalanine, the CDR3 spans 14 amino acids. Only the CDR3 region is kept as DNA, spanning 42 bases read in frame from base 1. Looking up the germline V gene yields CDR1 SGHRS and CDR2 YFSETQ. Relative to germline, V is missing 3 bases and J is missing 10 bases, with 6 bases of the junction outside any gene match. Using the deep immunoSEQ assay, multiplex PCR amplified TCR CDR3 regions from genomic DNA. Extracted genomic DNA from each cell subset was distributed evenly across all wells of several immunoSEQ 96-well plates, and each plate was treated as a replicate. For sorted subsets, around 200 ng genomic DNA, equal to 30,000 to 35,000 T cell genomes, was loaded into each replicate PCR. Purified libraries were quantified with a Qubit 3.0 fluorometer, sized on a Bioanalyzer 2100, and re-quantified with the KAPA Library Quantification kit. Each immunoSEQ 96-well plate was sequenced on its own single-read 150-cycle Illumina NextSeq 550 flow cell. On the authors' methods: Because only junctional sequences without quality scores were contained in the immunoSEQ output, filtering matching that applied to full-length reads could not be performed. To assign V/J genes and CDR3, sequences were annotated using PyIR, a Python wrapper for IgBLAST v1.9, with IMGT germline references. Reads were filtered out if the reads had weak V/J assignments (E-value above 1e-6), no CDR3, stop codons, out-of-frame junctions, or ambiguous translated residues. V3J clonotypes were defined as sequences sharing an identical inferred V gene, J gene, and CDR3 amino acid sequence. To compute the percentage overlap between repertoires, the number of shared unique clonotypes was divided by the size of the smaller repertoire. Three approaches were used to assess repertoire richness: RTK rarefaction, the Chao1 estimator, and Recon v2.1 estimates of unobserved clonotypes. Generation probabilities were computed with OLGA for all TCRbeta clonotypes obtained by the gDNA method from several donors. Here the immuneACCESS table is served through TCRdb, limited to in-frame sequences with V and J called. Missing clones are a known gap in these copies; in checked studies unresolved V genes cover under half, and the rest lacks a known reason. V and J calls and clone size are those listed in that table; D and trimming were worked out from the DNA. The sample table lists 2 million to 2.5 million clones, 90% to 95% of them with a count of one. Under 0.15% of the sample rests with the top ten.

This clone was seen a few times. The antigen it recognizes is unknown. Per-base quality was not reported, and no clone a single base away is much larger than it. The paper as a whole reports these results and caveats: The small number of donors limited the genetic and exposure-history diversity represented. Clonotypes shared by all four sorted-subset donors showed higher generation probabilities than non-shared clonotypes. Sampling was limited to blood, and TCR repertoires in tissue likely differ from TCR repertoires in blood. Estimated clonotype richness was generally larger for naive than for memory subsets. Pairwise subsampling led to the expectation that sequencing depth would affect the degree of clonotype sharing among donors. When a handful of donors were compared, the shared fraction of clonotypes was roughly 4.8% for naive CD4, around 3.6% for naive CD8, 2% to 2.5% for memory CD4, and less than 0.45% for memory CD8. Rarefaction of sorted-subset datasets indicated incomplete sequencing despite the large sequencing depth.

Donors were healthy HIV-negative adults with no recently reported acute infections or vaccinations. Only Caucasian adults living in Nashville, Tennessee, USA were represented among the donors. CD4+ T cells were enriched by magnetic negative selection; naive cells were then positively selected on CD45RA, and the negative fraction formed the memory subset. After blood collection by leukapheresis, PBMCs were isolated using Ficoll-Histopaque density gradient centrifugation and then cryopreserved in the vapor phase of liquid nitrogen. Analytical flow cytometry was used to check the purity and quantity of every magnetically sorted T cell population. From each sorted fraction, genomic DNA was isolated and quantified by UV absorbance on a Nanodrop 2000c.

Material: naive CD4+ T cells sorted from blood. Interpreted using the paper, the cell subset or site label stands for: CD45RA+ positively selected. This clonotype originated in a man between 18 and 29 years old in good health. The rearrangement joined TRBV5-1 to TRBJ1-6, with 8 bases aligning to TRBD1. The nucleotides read TGCGCCAGCAGCTACGGACAGGGAGAGTCACCCCTCCACTTT. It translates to CASSYGQGESPLHF.